This passage covers 27 T cell receptor beta chains from one sample sequenced in a study of immune cell composition in non-small cell lung cancer (dated by TCRdb to about 2017). Library construction relied on the immunoSEQ multiplex PCR assay. Here the immuneACCESS table is served through TCRdb, limited to in-frame sequences with V and J called. Missing clones are a known gap in these copies; in checked studies unresolved V genes cover under half, and the rest lacks a known reason. A total of 2,500 to 3,000 clones appear in this sample, about 74% of them only once. The top ten constitute 16% of the sample. Normal lung samples came from the same patient and were non-adjacent lung tissue collected as far from the tumour as possible, with a minimum distance of 3 cm. Sequencing was carried out using non-adjacent lung tissue. The receptor set was obtained from a human donor with non-small cell lung cancer.

About this clone: At one of its ends the junction is not consistent with the germline gene, which may arise from a read error. The J gene is TRBJ2-3, the V gene TRBV4-1; the match to TRBD2 covers 7 bases. Germline CDR1 MGHRA, CDR2 YSYEKL. The CDR3 extends over 16 amino acids. CDR3 coding DNA: TGTGCCAGCAGCCAAGAGTCCGGCGGGGGTCCAGATACGCAGTATTTT. It translates to CASSQESGGGPDTQYF.

This chain uses TRBV4-2 with TRBJ2-2; TRBD2 matches 8 bases. This CDR3 region has 15 residues. V dropped 1 base and J dropped 7; count of bases not matched to a gene: 5. Germline loops: CDR1 LGHNA, CDR2 YNFKEQ. The CDR3 reads CASSQGPSGSGELFF. The CDR3 region has the DNA TGTGCCAGCAGCCAAGGCCCGAGCGGGAGCGGGGAGCTGTTTTTT.

As for this clone: Other DNA sequences in the sample encode the same CDR3. The rearrangement uses TRBV18 and TRBJ1-6; possibly TRBD1 for D (6 bases). This CDR3 region has 17 residues. Germline CDR1 reads KGHSH; CDR2 reads LQKENI. V was trimmed by 4 bases and J by 10 bases, leaving 23 bases between them. This chain's CDR3 is CASSLNRGGRSYSPLHF. In DNA, the CDR3 is TGTGCCAGCTCACTCAACCGCGGGGGCCGGAGCTACTCACCCCTCCACTTT.

The rearrangement joins TRBV9 to TRBJ2-1, with D possibly TRBD2 on 7 matching bases. The CDR3 is 15 residues long. V was clipped by 1 base and J by 0 bases, with 8 bases between them. The V gene's germline CDR1 is SGDLS and CDR2 YYNGEE. This chain's CDR3 is CASSVRGGSYNEQFF. As DNA, the CDR3 is TGTGCCAGCAGCGTAAGGGGGGGCTCCTACAATGAGCAGTTCTTC. Based on the CDR3 plus reference TRBV9 and TRBJ2-1, the full variable domain is DSGVTQTPKHLITATGQRVTLRCSPRSGDLSVYWYQQSLDQGLQFLIQYYNGEERAKGNILERFSAQQFPDLHSELNLSSLELGDSALYFCASSVRGGSYNEQFFGPGTRLTVL.

The chain recombines TRBV7-2 with TRBJ1-5; TRBD1 is a possible D gene (6 bases). V was shortened by 6 bases and J by 3 bases, with 12 bases between the two germline ends. The CDR3 has 14 amino acids. CDR1 and CDR2 (germline): SGHTA, FQGNSA. The CDR3 spells CASRIQGSNQPQHF. The DNA of the CDR3 is TGTGCCAGCAGGATACAGGGCTCCAATCAGCCCCAGCATTTT.

This clone is judged medium-sized. The chain recombines TRBV7-2 with TRBJ1-3; D is unclear. Germline V lookup: CDR1 SGHTA, CDR2 FQGNSA. Trimming removed 2 bases from V and 0 bases from J, with 5 bases in between. The length of the CDR3 is 14 residues. CDR3 region: CASSLSNSGNTIYF. As DNA, the CDR3 is TGTGCCAGCAGCTTATCAAACTCTGGAAACACCATATATTTT.

The chain combines TRBV19 with TRBJ1-1; D is undetermined. The CDR3 is 13 amino acids. The V end was cut by 0 bases, the J end by 5 bases, with 7 bases between. The germline V gene has CDR1 LNHDA and CDR2 SQIVND (reference sequence). In DNA form, the CDR3 reads TGTGCCAGTAGTATAGAGAGGGAAACTGAAGCTTTCTTT. It is translated as CASSIERETEAFF.

J is TRBJ1-1 and V is TRBV5-5; 10 nucleotides line up with TRBD1. In germline, CDR1 is SGHKS, CDR2 YYEKEE (reference sequence). There are 16 residues in the CDR3. The ends lost 4 bases at V and 5 bases at J; junction bases unmatched: 11. The DNA for the CDR3 is TGTGCCAGCAGCGGGGGGACAGGGGTAATATTAACTGAAGCTTTCTTT. Residues: CASSGGTGVILTEAFF. Based on the CDR3 plus reference TRBV5-5 and TRBJ1-1, the full variable domain is DAGVTQSPTHLIKTRGQQVTLRCSPISGHKSVSWYQQVLGQGPQFIFQYYEKEERGRGNFPDRFSARQFPNYSSELNVNALLLGDSALYLCASSGGTGVILTEAFFGQGTRLTVV.

The V and J genes are TRBV2 and TRBJ2-3, with 12 positions matching TRBD1. The CDR3 consists of 16 residues. Trimming removed 11 bases from V and 4 bases from J; junction bases left unmatched: 13. The germline CDR1 and CDR2 sequences are SNHLY and FYNNEI. The CDR3 DNA follows: TGTGCCGGGACAGGGGGCGCAACAAGGGAATCAGATACGCAGTATTTT. Translating gives CAGTGGATRESDTQYF.

A few counts support this clone. V usage is TRBV7-9 and J usage is TRBJ1-3, with 7 nucleotides matching TRBD1. Germline values: CDR1 SEHNR, CDR2 FQNEAQ (reference sequence). This CDR3 contains 16 residues. The V gene end was trimmed by 3 bases and the J gene end by 0 bases; junction bases not matched to a gene: 5. The CDR3 sequence is CASSLGQPFSGNTIYF. The CDR3 coding sequence is TGTGCCAGCAGCTTGGGACAGCCCTTCTCTGGAAACACCATATATTTT.

This chain uses TRBV25-1 with TRBJ2-3; the match to TRBD1 covers 8 bases. This CDR3 comprises 16 residues. The germline V gene encodes CDR1 MGHDK and CDR2 SYGVNS. J lost 2 bases, V lost 3 bases, and 7 bases had no gene match. The CDR3 nucleotides read TGTGCCAGCAGTGATTTTTCGGGACAGGACACAGATACGCAGTATTTT. Encoded protein: CASSDFSGQDTDTQYF. The full variable domain, rest sourced from reference TRBV25-1 and TRBJ2-3, is EADIYQTPRYLVIGTGKKITLECSQTMGHDKMYWYQQDPGMELHLIHYSYGVNSTEKGDLSSESTVSRIRTEHFPLTLESARPSHTSQYLCASSDFSGQDTDTQYFGPGTRLTVL.

On this clone: Its ends do not fully match the called genes, so a read error is possible. V and J are TRBV11-2 and TRBJ2-7; TRBD2 aligns across 12 bases. CDR3 length: 15 residues. In germline, CDR1 is SGHAT, CDR2 FQNNGV. CDR3 nucleotides: TGTGCCAGCAGCTTAGGGACCGGGACTAGCGGGCCTGAGGACTTC. Protein product: CASSLGTGTSGPEDF.

This clone was seen only a few times. The chain carries TRBV7-3 and TRBJ2-6; 7 bases line up with TRBD2. The CDR3 extends over 15 amino acids. The germline CDR1 and CDR2 sequences are SGHTA and FQGTGA. The junction had 3 bases not matched to a gene; V was cut back by 4 bases and J by 3 bases. The CDR3 region has the DNA TGTGCCAGCAGCTCCGGGAGGTTTGGGGCCAACGTCCTGACTTTC. It translates to CASSSGRFGANVLTF.

This clone has a handful of counts. V gene TRBV4-1 combines with J gene TRBJ2-7, with D hard to call. Per the germline V gene, CDR1 is MGHRA and CDR2 is YSYEKL. V shed 0 bases and J shed 6 bases, with 9 bases lying between them. The CDR3 runs to 13 residues. CDR3 DNA sequence: TGCGCCAGCAGCCAAGATCTTAATTCCGAGCAGTACTTC. Protein: CASSQDLNSEQYF.

The table lists this clone with a count of one. The J gene is TRBJ1-5, the V gene TRBV2; TRBD1 matches 7 bases. From germline, CDR1 is SNHLY and CDR2 FYNNEI. J lost 1 base, V lost 6 bases, and 9 bases had no gene match. The CDR3 has 16 residues. CDR3: CASSLWGRGSNQPQHF. CDR3 DNA: TGTGCCAGCAGCTTGTGGGGCAGGGGGAGCAATCAGCCCCAGCATTTT.

The chain carries TRBV5-4 and TRBJ1-1; no clear D gene. This CDR3 region has 13 residues. The V end lost 3 bases, the J end lost 1 base, and 7 bases lay between the germline ends. Germline V gene lookup returns CDR1 SGHNT and CDR2 YYREEE (reference sequence). The CDR3 bases are TGTGCCAGCAGCTCCGGGTCGAACACTGAAGCTTTCTTT. This codes for CASSSGSNTEAFF.

This chain links TRBV6-5 with TRBJ2-2; TRBD1 aligns across 11 bases. This CDR3 has 14 amino acids. V gave up 5 bases and J gave up 13 bases; unmatched junction bases: 9. Germline loops: CDR1 MNHEY, CDR2 SVGAGI. The CDR3 spells CASSLTGQGGGLFF. Written as DNA, the CDR3 is TGTGCCAGCAGTCTGACGGGACAGGGGGGAGGGCTGTTTTTT.

The chain uses TRBV18 and TRBJ1-4; TRBD1 matches 9 bases. The J segment lost 6 bases and the V segment lost 3 bases, leaving 5 bases of the junction unmatched. The CDR3 is 15 amino acids. In germline, CDR1 is KGHSH, CDR2 LQKENI. CDR3 DNA sequence: TGTGCCAGCTCACCCGGGACAGGGAAAGATGAAAAACTGTTTTTT. Its translation is CASSPGTGKDEKLFF.

The genes are TRBV9 and TRBJ2-5; 9 bases line up with TRBD2. This CDR3 region has 16 residues. Germline V gene sequence: CDR1 SGDLS, CDR2 YYNGEE. V gave up 0 bases and J gave up 9 bases; unmatched junction bases: 12. The CDR3 DNA reads as TGTGCCAGCAGCGTAGGGGCGGGCGGGGGGGCCGAGTCCCAGTACTTC. As protein: CASSVGAGGGAESQYF.

This chain links TRBV6-5 with TRBJ1-1; 9 bases agree with TRBD1. V gave up 1 base and J gave up 5 bases; unmatched junction bases: 8. Germline V CDR1 and CDR2: MNHEY, SVGAGI. The CDR3 has 16 amino acids. The CDR3 sequence is CASSYLIQGAETEAFF. CDR3 sequence (DNA): TGTGCCAGCAGTTACTTAATACAGGGGGCTGAAACTGAAGCTTTCTTT.

V is TRBV11-2 and J is TRBJ1-4; 12 nucleotides align to TRBD1. V dropped 0 bases and J dropped 10; count of bases not matched to a gene: 6. CDR1 is SGHAT, CDR2 FQNNGV, per germline. The CDR3 sequence is 16 residues long. The CDR3 DNA sequence: TGTGCCAGCAGCTTAGATGGGACAGGGGGCAACCTAAAACTGTTTTTT. Encoded protein: CASSLDGTGGNLKLFF. The full variable domain, completed using reference TRBV11-2 and TRBJ1-4, is EAGVAQSPRYKIIEKRQSVAFWCNPISGHATLYWYQQILGQGPKLLIQFQNNGVVDDSQLPKDRFSAERLKGVDSTLKIQPAKLEDSAVYLCASSLDGTGGNLKLFFGSGTQLSVL.

The chain joins TRBV9 to TRBJ2-1; 10 bases align to TRBD2. The germline V gene has CDR1 SGDLS and CDR2 YYNGEE. V lost 0 bases, J lost 6 bases, and 9 bases stayed unmatched. The CDR3 extends over 17 amino acids. The CDR3 DNA reads as TGTGCCAGCAGCGTAGCTACCTTGAGCGGGGGGGCCAATGAGCAGTTCTTC. It codes for CASSVATLSGGANEQFF.

The sample holds one count of this clone. The V gene is TRBV11-2, the J gene TRBJ2-7, with D possibly being TRBD1 (6 bases). V gave up 1 base and J gave up 4 bases, with 11 bases separating them. The CDR3 covers 14 residues. Germline V gene sequence: CDR1 SGHAT, CDR2 FQNNGV. CDR3: CASSLGQGTYEQYF. Here the CDR3 DNA reads TGTGCCAGCAGCTTAGGGCAGGGGACATACGAGCAGTACTTC.

The V and J genes are TRBV9 and TRBJ2-7, with 7 bases lining up with TRBD1. Per germline, CDR1 SGDLS and CDR2 YYNGEE. The J segment lost 3 bases and the V segment lost 4 bases, leaving 10 bases of the junction unmatched. The CDR3 is 15 amino acids. CDR3 nucleotides: TGTGCCAGCAGCCCCCGACAGGGTGGCGTCTACGAGCAGTACTTC. Translating gives CASSPRQGGVYEQYF.

The chain links TRBV27 to TRBJ2-6; D ambiguous. V shed 6 bases and J shed 0 bases, with 9 bases lying between them. Per germline, CDR1 MNHEY and CDR2 SMNVEV (reference sequence). The CDR3 totals 15 residues. CDR3 in amino acids: CASREASSGANVLTF. The CDR3 nucleotides are TGTGCCAGCAGAGAAGCAAGCTCTGGGGCCAACGTCCTGACTTTC.

The CDR3 protein is CASSLRVGHTEAFF. CDR3 in DNA: TGTGCCAGCTCACTCAGGGTAGGGCACACTGAAGCTTTCTTT. V and J are TRBV18 and TRBJ1-1, with D maybe TRBD1 (5 bases). CDR3 size: 14 residues. CDR1 KGHSH and CDR2 LQKENI come from the germline V gene. The germline V and J ends were trimmed by 4 bases and 3 bases, with 12 bases remaining between them.

This clone occurred once. J is TRBJ1-1 and V is TRBV11-2; 7 nucleotides align to TRBD1. V lost 4 bases to trimming and J lost 5 bases; unmatched junction nucleotides: 4. The germline V gene has CDR1 SGHAT and CDR2 FQNNGV. The CDR3 loop spans 13 amino acids. CDR3 amino acids: CASSSYRGTEAFF. Here the CDR3 DNA reads TGTGCCAGCAGCTCCTACAGGGGTACTGAAGCTTTCTTT.